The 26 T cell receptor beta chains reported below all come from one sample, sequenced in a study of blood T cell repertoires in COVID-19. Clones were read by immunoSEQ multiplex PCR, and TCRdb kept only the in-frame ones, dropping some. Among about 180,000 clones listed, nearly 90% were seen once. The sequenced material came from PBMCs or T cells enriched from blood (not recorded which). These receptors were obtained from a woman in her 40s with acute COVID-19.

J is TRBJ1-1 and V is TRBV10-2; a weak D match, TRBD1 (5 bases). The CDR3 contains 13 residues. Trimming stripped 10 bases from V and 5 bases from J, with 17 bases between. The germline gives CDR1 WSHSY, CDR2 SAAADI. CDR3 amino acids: CATHGSGRTEAFF. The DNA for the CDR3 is TGCGCCACCCACGGATCAGGGAGGACTGAAGCTTTCTTT.

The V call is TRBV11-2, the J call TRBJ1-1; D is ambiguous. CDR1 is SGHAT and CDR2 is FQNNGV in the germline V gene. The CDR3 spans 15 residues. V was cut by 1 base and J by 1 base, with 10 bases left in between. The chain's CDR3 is CASSLGVQANTEAFF. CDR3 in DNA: TGTGCCAGCAGCTTAGGAGTTCAGGCGAACACTGAAGCTTTCTTT.

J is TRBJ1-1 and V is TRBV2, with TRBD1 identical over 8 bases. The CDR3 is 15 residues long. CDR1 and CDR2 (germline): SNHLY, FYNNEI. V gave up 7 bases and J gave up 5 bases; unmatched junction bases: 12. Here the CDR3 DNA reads TGTGCCAGCAATGGACCGCAGGGGGCTCAGACTGAAGCTTTCTTT. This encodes CASNGPQGAQTEAFF.

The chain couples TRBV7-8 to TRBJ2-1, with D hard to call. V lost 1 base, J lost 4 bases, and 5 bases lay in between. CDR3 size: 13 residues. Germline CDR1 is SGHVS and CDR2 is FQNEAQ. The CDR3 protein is CASSLGQYNEQFF. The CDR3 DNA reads TGTGCCAGCAGCTTAGGCCAGTACAATGAGCAGTTCTTC.

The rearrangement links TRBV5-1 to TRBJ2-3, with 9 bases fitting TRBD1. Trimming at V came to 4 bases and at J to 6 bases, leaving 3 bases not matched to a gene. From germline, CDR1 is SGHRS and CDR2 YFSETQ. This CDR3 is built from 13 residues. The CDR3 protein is CASSRDRVDTQYF. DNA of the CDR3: TGCGCCAGCAGCCGGGACAGGGTTGATACGCAGTATTTT.

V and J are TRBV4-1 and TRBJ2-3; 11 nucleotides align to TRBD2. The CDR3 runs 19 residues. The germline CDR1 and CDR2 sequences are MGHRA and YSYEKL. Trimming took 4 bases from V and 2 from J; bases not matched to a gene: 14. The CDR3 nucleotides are TGCGCCAGCAGCCTCGCTGGGGGGCGACTAGCGGGAACCACAGATACGCAGTATTTT. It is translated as CASSLAGGRLAGTTDTQYF.

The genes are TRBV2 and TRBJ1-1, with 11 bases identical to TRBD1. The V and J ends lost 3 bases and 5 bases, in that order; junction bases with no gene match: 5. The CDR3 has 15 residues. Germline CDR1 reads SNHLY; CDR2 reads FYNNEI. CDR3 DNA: TGTGCCAGCAGTGAGGACAGGGGGCTGCGGACTGAAGCTTTCTTT. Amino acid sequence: CASSEDRGLRTEAFF.

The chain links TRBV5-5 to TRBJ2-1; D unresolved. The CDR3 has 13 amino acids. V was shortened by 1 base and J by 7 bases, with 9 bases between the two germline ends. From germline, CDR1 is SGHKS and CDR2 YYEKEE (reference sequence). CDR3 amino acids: CASSLSSGNEQFF. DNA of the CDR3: TGTGCCAGCAGCTTGTCGTCGGGTAATGAGCAGTTCTTC.

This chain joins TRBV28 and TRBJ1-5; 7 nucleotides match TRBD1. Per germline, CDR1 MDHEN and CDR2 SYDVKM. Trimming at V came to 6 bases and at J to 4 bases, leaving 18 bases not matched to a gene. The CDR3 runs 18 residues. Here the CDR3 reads CASSRDREQSIWNQPQHF. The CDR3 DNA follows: TGTGCCAGCAGCCGCGACAGGGAACAGAGTATATGGAATCAGCCCCAGCATTTT.

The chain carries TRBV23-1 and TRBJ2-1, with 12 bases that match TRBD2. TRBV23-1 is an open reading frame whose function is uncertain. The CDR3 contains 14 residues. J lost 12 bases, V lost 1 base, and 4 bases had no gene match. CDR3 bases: TGCGCCAGCAGTCAATGTTGGACTAGCGGGGTGCAGTTCTTC. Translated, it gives CASSQCWTSGVQFF.

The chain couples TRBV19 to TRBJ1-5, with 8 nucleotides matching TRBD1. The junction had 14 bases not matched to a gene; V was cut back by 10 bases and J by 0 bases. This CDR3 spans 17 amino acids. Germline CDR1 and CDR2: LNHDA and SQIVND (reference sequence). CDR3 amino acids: CATRNPDRGYSNQPQHF. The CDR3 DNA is TGTGCCACCAGAAATCCCGACAGGGGTTATAGCAATCAGCCCCAGCATTTT.

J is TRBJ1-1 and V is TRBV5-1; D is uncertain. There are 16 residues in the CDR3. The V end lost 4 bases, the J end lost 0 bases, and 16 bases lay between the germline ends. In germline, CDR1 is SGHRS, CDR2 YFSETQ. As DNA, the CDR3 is TGCGCCAGCAGCACGGAGGGCAGGTATGTGAACACTGAAGCTTTCTTT. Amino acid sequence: CASSTEGRYVNTEAFF.

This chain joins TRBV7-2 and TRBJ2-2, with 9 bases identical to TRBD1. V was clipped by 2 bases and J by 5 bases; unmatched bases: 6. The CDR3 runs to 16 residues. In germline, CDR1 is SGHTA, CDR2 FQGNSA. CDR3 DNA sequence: TGTGCCAGCAGCTTAAAGGACAGGGGTAGGACCGGGGAGCTGTTTTTT. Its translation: CASSLKDRGRTGELFF.

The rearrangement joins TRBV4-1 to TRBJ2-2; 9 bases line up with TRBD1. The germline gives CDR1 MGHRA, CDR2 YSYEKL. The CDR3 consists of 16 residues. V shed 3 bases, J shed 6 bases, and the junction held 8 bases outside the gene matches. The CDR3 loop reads CASSHRPRDRAGELFF. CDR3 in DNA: TGCGCCAGCAGCCACCGTCCCCGGGACAGGGCCGGGGAGCTGTTTTTT.

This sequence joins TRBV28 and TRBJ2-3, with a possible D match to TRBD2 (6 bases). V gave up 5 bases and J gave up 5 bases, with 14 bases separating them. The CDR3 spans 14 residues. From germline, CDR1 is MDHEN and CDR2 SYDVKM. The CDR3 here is CASSPVGEEDTQYF. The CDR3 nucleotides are TGTGCCAGCAGTCCCGTGGGGGAGGAAGATACGCAGTATTTT.

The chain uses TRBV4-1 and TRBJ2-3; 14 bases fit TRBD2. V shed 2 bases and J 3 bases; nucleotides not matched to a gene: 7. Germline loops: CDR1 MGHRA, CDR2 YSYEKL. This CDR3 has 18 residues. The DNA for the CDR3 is TGCGCCAGCAGCCAATCCGGGACTAGCGGGGGATATACAGATACGCAGTATTTT. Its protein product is CASSQSGTSGGYTDTQYF.

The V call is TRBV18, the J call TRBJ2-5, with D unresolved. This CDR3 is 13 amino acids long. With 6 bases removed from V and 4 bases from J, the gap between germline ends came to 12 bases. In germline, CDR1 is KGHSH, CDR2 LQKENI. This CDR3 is CASSTARSETQYF. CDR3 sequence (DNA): TGTGCCAGCTCTACGGCTAGGTCAGAGACCCAGTACTTC.

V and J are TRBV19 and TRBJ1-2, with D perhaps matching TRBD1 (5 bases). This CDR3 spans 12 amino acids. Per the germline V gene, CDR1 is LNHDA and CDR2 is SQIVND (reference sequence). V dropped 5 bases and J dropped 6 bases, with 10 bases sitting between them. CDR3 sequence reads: CASSRGVDGYTF. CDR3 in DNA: TGTGCCAGTAGTCGGGGGGTAGATGGCTACACCTTC.

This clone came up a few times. The CDR3 protein is CASSLGGGSSFYEQYF. In DNA form, the CDR3 reads TGTGCCAGCAGCCTAGGGGGGGGGTCTTCCTTCTACGAGCAGTACTTC. The gene calls are TRBV2 and TRBJ2-7, with D perhaps TRBD2 (7 bases). The CDR3 consists of 16 residues. Germline values: CDR1 SNHLY, CDR2 FYNNEI. V was clipped by 6 bases and J by 3 bases, with 21 bases between them.

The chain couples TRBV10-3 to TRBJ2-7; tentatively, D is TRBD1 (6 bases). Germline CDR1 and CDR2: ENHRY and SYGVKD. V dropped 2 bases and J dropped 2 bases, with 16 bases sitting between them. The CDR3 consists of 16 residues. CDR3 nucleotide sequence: TGTGCCATCAGTGAGAGGAAGGCAGGGGCGGCCTACGAGCAGTACTTC. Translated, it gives CAISERKAGAAYEQYF.

CDR3 coding DNA: TGTGCCAGCAGCTCCCTCAATGAGCAGTTCTTC. This codes for CASSSLNEQFF. J is TRBJ2-1 and V is TRBV11-1; D uncertain. In germline, CDR1 is SGHAT, CDR2 FQDESV (reference sequence). Trimming stripped 4 bases from V and 6 bases from J, with 4 bases between. The CDR3 runs to 11 residues.

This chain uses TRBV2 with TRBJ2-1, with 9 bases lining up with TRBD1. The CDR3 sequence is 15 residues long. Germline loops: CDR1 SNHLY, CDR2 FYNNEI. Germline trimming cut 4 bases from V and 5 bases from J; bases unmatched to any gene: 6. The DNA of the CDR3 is TGTGCCAGCAGTGCCTCCGGGACAGGGAACAATGAGCAGTTCTTC. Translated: CASSASGTGNNEQFF.

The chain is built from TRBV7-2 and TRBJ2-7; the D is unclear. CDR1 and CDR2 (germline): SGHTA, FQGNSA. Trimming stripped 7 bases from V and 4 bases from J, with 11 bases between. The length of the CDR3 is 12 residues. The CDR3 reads CASIPLGYEQYF. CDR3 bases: TGTGCCAGCATTCCTCTCGGGTACGAGCAGTACTTC.

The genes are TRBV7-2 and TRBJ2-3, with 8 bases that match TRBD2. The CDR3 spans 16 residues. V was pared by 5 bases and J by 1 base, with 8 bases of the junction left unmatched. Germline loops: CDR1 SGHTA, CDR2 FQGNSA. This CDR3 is CASSMAAGVGTDTQYF. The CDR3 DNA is TGTGCCAGCAGCATGGCAGCGGGAGTAGGCACAGATACGCAGTATTTT.

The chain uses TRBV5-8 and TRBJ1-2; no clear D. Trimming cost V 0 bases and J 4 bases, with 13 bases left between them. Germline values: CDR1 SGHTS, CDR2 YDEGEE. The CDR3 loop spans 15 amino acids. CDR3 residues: CASSLARPYRYGYTF. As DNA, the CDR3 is TGTGCCAGCAGCTTGGCCCGCCCCTACCGCTATGGCTACACCTTC. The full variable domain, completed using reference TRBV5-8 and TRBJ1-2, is EAGVTQSPTHLIKTRGQQATLRCSPISGHTSVYWYQQALGLGLQFLLWYDEGEERNRGNFPPRFSGRQFPNYSSELNVNALELEDSALYLCASSLARPYRYGYTFGSGTRLTVV.

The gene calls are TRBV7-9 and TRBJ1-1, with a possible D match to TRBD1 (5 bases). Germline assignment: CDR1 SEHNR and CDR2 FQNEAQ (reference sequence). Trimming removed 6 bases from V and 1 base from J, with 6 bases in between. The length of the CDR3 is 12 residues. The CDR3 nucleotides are TGTGCCAGCAGTACAGGGAACACTGAAGCTTTCTTT. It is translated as CASSTGNTEAFF.